This TCR beta chain was sequenced for a study of T cells in Graves' hyperthyroidism and ophthalmopathy. Findings and caveats of the study: Progression to ophthalmopathy was predicted a median of 6.5 months early.

This clonotype was seen many times. The target antigen is unknown. The study collected blood at first hyperthyroidism diagnosis, before any ophthalmopathy symptoms arose. The CDR3 is 15 amino acids. V lost 1 base and J lost 2, with 10 bases in between. The germline CDR1 and CDR2 sequences are SGHAT and FQDESV (reference sequence). TCR beta CDR3 regions were amplified from RNA. The study used the HTBI primer set for a first-round RT-PCR of the TCR CDR3. One entry per CDR3 protein results from TCRdb running MiXCR on the multiplex PCR reads. The table includes some 250,000 distinct CDR3 sequences, 13% to 15% detected once.

This sequence joins TRBV11-1 and TRBJ2-3; D unresolved. Sequenced material: blood. The sequence came from a woman in her 40s with Graves' hyperthyroidism that later progressed to Graves' ophthalmopathy. The CDR3 is CASSLGQPLTDTQYF. CDR3 DNA sequence: TGTGCCAGCAGCTTAGGTCAACCCCTCACAGATACGCAGTATTTT.